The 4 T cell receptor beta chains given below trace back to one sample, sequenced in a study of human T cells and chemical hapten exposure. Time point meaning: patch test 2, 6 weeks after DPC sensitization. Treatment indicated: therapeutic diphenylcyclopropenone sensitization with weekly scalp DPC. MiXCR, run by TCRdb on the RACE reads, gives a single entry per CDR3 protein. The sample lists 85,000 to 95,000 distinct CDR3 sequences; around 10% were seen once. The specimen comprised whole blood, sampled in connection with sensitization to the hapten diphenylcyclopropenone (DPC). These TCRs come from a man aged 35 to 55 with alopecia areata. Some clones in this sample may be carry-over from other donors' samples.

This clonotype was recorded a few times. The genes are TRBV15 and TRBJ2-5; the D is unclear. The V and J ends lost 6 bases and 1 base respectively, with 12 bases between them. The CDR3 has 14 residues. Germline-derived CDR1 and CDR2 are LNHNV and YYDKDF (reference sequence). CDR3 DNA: TGTGCCACCAGGTTCTTCGGAACCCAAGAGACCCAGTACTTC. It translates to CATRFFGTQETQYF.

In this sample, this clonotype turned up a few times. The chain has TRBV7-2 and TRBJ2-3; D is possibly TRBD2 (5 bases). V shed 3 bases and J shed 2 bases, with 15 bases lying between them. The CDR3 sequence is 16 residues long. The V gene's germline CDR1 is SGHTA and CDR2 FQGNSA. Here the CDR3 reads CASSFLALEFTDTQYF. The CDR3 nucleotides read TGTGCCAGCAGCTTTCTAGCTCTGGAGTTCACAGATACGCAGTATTTT.

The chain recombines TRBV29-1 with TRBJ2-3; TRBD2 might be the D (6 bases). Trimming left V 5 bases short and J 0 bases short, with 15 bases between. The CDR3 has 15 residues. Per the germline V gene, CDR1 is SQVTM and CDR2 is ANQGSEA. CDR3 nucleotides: TGCAGCGTTAACGGCGGGACCCTTAGCACAGATACGCAGTATTTT. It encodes CSVNGGTLSTDTQYF.

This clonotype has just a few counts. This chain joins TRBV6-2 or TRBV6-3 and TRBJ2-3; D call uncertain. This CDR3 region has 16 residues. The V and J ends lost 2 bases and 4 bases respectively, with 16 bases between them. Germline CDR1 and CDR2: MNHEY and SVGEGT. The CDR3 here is CASSYGRLSSSDTQYF. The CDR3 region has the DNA TGTGCCAGCAGTTACGGTAGACTTTCGAGTTCAGATACGCAGTATTTT.